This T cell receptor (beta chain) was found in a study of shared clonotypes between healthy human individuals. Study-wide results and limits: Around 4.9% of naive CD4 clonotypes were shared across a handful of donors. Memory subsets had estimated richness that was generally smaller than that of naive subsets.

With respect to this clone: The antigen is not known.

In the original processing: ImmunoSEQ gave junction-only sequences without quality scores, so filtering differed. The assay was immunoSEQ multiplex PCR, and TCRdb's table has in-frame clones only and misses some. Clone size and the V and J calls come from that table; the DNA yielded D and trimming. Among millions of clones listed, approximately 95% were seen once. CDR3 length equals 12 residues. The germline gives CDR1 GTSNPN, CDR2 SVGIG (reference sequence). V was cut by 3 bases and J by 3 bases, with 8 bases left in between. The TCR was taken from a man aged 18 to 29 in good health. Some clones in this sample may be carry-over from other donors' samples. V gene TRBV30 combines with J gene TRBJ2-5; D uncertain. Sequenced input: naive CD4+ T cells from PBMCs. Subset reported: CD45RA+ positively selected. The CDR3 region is CAWRSGEETQYF. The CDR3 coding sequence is TGTGCCTGGAGGTCTGGGGAAGAGACCCAGTACTTC. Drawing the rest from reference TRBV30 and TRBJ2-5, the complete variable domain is SQTIHQWPATLVQPVGSPLSLECTVEGTSNPNLYWYRQAAGRGLQLLFYSVGIGQISSEVPQNLSASRPQDRQFILSSKKLLLSDSGFYLCAWRSGEETQYFGPGTRLLVL.